Below, 2 T cell receptor beta chains from the same sample are listed, as sequenced in a study of regulatory T cells in long-lasting Graves disease. Time point given: newly diagnosed GD, antithyroid drugs for less than 3 months. PBMC-extracted RNA yielded the TCR library. For TCR beta, libraries came from iRepertoire HTBI primers and Arm-PCR of CDR3 regions. From the multiplex PCR reads, TCRdb called clonotypes with MiXCR, one entry per CDR3 protein. This table has more than 400,000 distinct CDR3 sequences, about 15% appearing once. The sample was also reused in another study, on T cells in Graves' hyperthyroidism and ophthalmopathy.

The sample here was peripheral blood mononuclear cells (PBMCs), taken at new diagnosis, from a patient treated with antithyroid drugs. The receptors were gathered from a woman in her twenties or thirties with Graves disease.

V is TRBV2 and J is TRBJ2-2, with 13 bases matching TRBD2. Germline CDR1 SNHLY, CDR2 FYNNEI. V was clipped by 7 bases and J by 4 bases; unmatched bases: 12. The CDR3 length is 18 residues. This CDR3 reads CASTSGLAGKRVTGELFF. The CDR3 DNA is TGTGCCAGCACCTCGGGACTAGCGGGAAAGAGAGTCACCGGGGAGCTGTTTTTT. The full variable domain, rest sourced from reference TRBV2 and TRBJ2-2, is EPEVTQTPSHQVTQMGQEVILRCVPISNHLYFYWYRQILGQKVEFLVSFYNNEISEKSEIFDDQFSVERPDGSNFTLKIRSTKLEDSAMYFCASTSGLAGKRVTGELFFGEGSRLTVL.

This clonotype was counted ten times or more. This rearrangement joins TRBV29-1 to TRBJ2-7; D is perhaps TRBD1 (6 bases). V was shortened by 1 base and J by 3 bases, with 16 bases between the two germline ends. Germline V CDR1 and CDR2: SQVTM, ANQGSEA. The CDR3 totals 15 residues. The CDR3 loop reads CSVEVPNPQGYEQYF. The CDR3 DNA reads as TGCAGCGTTGAAGTCCCCAACCCACAGGGCTACGAGCAGTACTTC.